The rows below give T cell receptor beta chains drawn from one sample of a study of T cells in Graves' hyperthyroidism and ophthalmopathy. TCRdb re-called the multiplex PCR reads with MiXCR, one entry per CDR3 protein. This table holds about 420,000 distinct CDR3 sequences, roughly 13% found once. The material sequenced was blood. The receptor set was obtained from a woman aged 18-29 years with Graves' hyperthyroidism. CDR3s include the opening cysteine and the closing phenylalanine or tryptophan. The order of the fields is D gene, J gene, clone size, V gene, CDR3 DNA, CDR3 protein. D genes are given only for firm matches. Only some rows state a clone size, as once, few, many or a class for expanded clones.

D: TRBD2; J: TRBJ2-1; size: few; V: TRBV3-1; DNA: TGTGCCAGCAGCCCGGGACTAGCGGGAGACTATGAGCAGTTCTTC; CDR3: CASSPGLAGDYEQFF
D: -; J: TRBJ2-4; size: many; V: TRBV11-2; DNA: TGTGCCAGCAGCTTAGAGGGGGGCAGCATTCAGTACTTC; CDR3: CASSLEGGSIQYF
D: -; J: TRBJ2-3; size: many; V: TRBV7-8; DNA: TGTGCCAGCAGCTTCGGGTACACAGATACGCAGTATTTT; CDR3: CASSFGYTDTQYF
D: TRBD1; J: TRBJ2-4; size: few; V: TRBV20-1; DNA: TGCAGTGCTGGGACAGTTCTAGCCAAAAACATTCAGTACTTC; CDR3: CSAGTVLAKNIQYF
D: TRBD1; J: TRBJ2-4; size: many; V: TRBV5-6; DNA: TGTGCCAGCAGCTTCGGGCAGGGGGCAAGGTTATGGAACATTCAGTACTTC; CDR3: CASSFGQGARLWNIQYF
D: -; J: TRBJ2-5; size: few; V: TRBV5-1; DNA: TGCGCCAGCAGCAAAAGACACCCACAAGAGACCCAGTACTTC; CDR3: CASSKRHPQETQYF
D: TRBD1; J: TRBJ2-7; size: -; V: TRBV7-6; DNA: TGTGCCAGCAGCCAGAGAAAGGGACAGTCCCACGAGCAGTACTTC; CDR3: CASSQRKGQSHEQYF
D: -; J: TRBJ1-1; size: -; V: TRBV20-1; DNA: TGCAGTGCTAGCTGGGGATTTACTGAAGCTTTCTTT; CDR3: CSASWGFTEAFF
D: -; J: TRBJ1-2; size: few; V: TRBV28; DNA: TGTGCCAGCAGTTTGGTTGGGCTTAATGGCTACACCTTC; CDR3: CASSLVGLNGYTF
D: -; J: TRBJ2-1; size: -; V: TRBV6-5; DNA: TGTGCCAGCAGTTACATCGGAGGCCCCCACAATGAGCAGTTCTTC; CDR3: CASSYIGGPHNEQFF
D: TRBD2; J: TRBJ2-7; size: -; V: TRBV5-6; DNA: TGTGCCAGCAGCCTGCCGGGACTAGGCTACGAGCAGTACTTC; CDR3: CASSLPGLGYEQYF
D: -; J: TRBJ2-7; size: many; V: TRBV11-2; DNA: TGTGCCAGCAGCACCCGTATAACAGGCTACGAGCAGTACTTC; CDR3: CASSTRITGYEQYF
D: -; J: TRBJ1-1; size: many; V: TRBV11-3; DNA: TGTGCCAGCAGCTTAGACAGTAGGGACGGCACTGAAGCTTTCTTT; CDR3: CASSLDSRDGTEAFF
D: -; J: TRBJ2-4; size: few; V: TRBV6-1; DNA: TGTGCCAGCAGTGAAGCGGTTCGGGGCATTCAGTACTTC; CDR3: CASSEAVRGIQYF
D: -; J: TRBJ2-7; size: -; V: TRBV19; DNA: TGTGCCAGTAGTCCCCGGATGTCGACCTACGAGCAGTACTTC; CDR3: CASSPRMSTYEQYF
D: -; J: TRBJ2-2; size: many; V: TRBV27; DNA: TGTGCCAGCAGTTTAACCCCCGGGGAGCTGTTTTTT; CDR3: CASSLTPGELFF
D: TRBD2; J: TRBJ2-1; size: -; V: TRBV19; DNA: TGTGCCAGTAGTATTGCCTCAGCGGGGAGAAGGATCTACAATGAGCAGTTCTTC; CDR3: CASSIASAGRRIYNEQFF
D: -; J: TRBJ1-2; size: many; V: TRBV3-1; DNA: TGTGCCAGCAGCCCCCGAGAGGGTGTCTCTGGCTACACCTTC; CDR3: CASSPREGVSGYTF
D: TRBD2; J: TRBJ2-3; size: few; V: TRBV30; DNA: TGTGCCTGGAAATTAGCGGGAGGGCCTAGAGATACGCAGTATTTT; CDR3: CAWKLAGGPRDTQYF
D: -; J: TRBJ2-3; size: many; V: TRBV6-1; DNA: TGTGCCAGCCAACGGAAGAACACAGATACGCAGTATTTT; CDR3: CASQRKNTDTQYF
D: TRBD1; J: TRBJ1-1; size: many; V: TRBV2; DNA: TGTGCCAGCAGCGGGGGACAGGGCATAATGAACACTGAAGCTTTCTTT; CDR3: CASSGGQGIMNTEAFF
D: -; J: TRBJ1-1; size: many; V: TRBV28; DNA: TGTGCCAGCAGATTGGGGGGAGGTATGAACACTGAAGCTTTCTTT; CDR3: CASRLGGGMNTEAFF
D: -; J: TRBJ2-5; size: -; V: TRBV6-5; DNA: TGTGCCAGCAGTTACGGGCCTCCAGAGACCCAGTACTTC; CDR3: CASSYGPPETQYF
D: -; J: TRBJ2-7; size: many; V: TRBV7-2; DNA: TGTGCCAGCAGCTTAGGGCTAGGACAAACCTACGAGCAGTACTTC; CDR3: CASSLGLGQTYEQYF
D: -; J: TRBJ2-1; size: few; V: TRBV6-2/TRBV6-3; DNA: TGTGCCAGCAGTGATCCCCGGCGCCTGGCCTACAATGAGCAGTTCTTC; CDR3: CASSDPRRLAYNEQFF
D: -; J: TRBJ1-2; size: few; V: TRBV3-1; DNA: TGTGCCAGCAGCCAAGCAGCGGGGAGGTATGGCTACACCTTC; CDR3: CASSQAAGRYGYTF
D: -; J: TRBJ1-1; size: many; V: TRBV2; DNA: TGTGCCGGTAAAGAAGAGGACGGGGTGATGAACACTGAAGCTTTCTTT; CDR3: CAGKEEDGVMNTEAFF
D: TRBD2; J: TRBJ2-7; size: many; V: TRBV7-2; DNA: TGTGCCAGCAGCTTTAGGGCTTCTGGGGGGGGTTTAAGCTACGAGCAGTACTTC; CDR3: CASSFRASGGGLSYEQYF
D: -; J: TRBJ1-2; size: -; V: TRBV15; DNA: TGTGCCACCAGCAGAAGTAGCAGGGAATTAAACTATGGCTACACCTTC; CDR3: CATSRSSRELNYGYTF
D: -; J: TRBJ1-5; size: -; V: TRBV15; DNA: TGTGCCACCAGCAGAGAGGCAGGCGGCAATCAGCCCCAGCATTTT; CDR3: CATSREAGGNQPQHF
D: -; J: TRBJ1-4; size: many; V: TRBV30; DNA: TGTGCCTGGAGTGTAGCGCAGGGTCCTGAAAAACTGTTTTTT; CDR3: CAWSVAQGPEKLFF
D: TRBD1; J: TRBJ2-2; size: -; V: TRBV9; DNA: TGTGCCAGCAGCGTGCAGGGGGCGCAACCAAACACCGGGGAGCTGTTTTTT; CDR3: CASSVQGAQPNTGELFF
D: TRBD1; J: TRBJ1-5; size: -; V: TRBV19; DNA: TGTGCCAGTAGTATTGAACAGGGGGCATCTCTGGGCAATCAGCCCCAGCATTTT; CDR3: CASSIEQGASLGNQPQHF
D: -; J: TRBJ2-5; size: many; V: TRBV28; DNA: TGTGCCAGCAGTCGGACAGGAGGGGAAGAGACCCAGTACTTC; CDR3: CASSRTGGEETQYF
D: -; J: TRBJ2-6; size: -; V: TRBV7-9; DNA: TGTGCCAGCAGCCCCCCTACCAACTCTGGGGCCAACGTCCTGACTTTC; CDR3: CASSPPTNSGANVLTF
D: -; J: TRBJ2-7; size: many; V: TRBV7-3; DNA: TGTGCCAGCAGCTTAACAGGGTCAAGCGAGCAGTACTTC; CDR3: CASSLTGSSEQYF
D: -; J: TRBJ2-5; size: many; V: TRBV24-1; DNA: TGTGCCACCAGTGAGGAGGTTGGCTTGGGGAGCCAAGAGACCCAGTACTTC; CDR3: CATSEEVGLGSQETQYF
D: TRBD1; J: TRBJ1-1; size: many; V: TRBV11-2; DNA: TGTGCCAGCAGCTTTTCCCAGGGGGGAAAGACTGAAGCTTTCTTT; CDR3: CASSFSQGGKTEAFF
D: -; J: TRBJ2-7; size: -; V: TRBV5-1; DNA: TGCGCCAGCAGCTTCGACGCGACTACCAATTCCTACGAGCAGTACTTC; CDR3: CASSFDATTNSYEQYF
D: TRBD1; J: TRBJ1-2; size: few; V: TRBV5-4; DNA: TGTGCCAGCAGCTGGCGGGACAGAGAGAACTATGGCTACACCTTC; CDR3: CASSWRDRENYGYTF
D: -; J: TRBJ2-7; size: many; V: TRBV12-3/TRBV12-4; DNA: TGTGCCAGCAGCGAAACAGGGACGCTCGGCGAGCAGTACTTC; CDR3: CASSETGTLGEQYF
D: -; J: TRBJ2-7; size: many; V: TRBV28; DNA: TGTGCCAGCAGAACAGGGTTCTACGAGCAGTACTTC; CDR3: CASRTGFYEQYF
D: TRBD2; J: TRBJ2-7; size: many; V: TRBV20-1; DNA: TGCAGTGCTAGAGGGACTAGCGGGAGGCTCCGATACGAGCAGTACTTC; CDR3: CSARGTSGRLRYEQYF
D: -; J: TRBJ1-2; size: few; V: TRBV30; DNA: TGTGCCTGGAGTGTAGTTCTGGGGGACTATGGCTACACCTTC; CDR3: CAWSVVLGDYGYTF
D: -; J: TRBJ2-5; size: -; V: TRBV19; DNA: TGTGCCAGTAGACCCGCAAACAGGGGACTGAACCAAGAGACCCAGTACTTC; CDR3: CASRPANRGLNQETQYF
D: -; J: TRBJ1-2; size: many; V: TRBV5-1; DNA: TGCGCCAGCAGCTTGGGACAGCTCAAGTATGGCTACACCTTC; CDR3: CASSLGQLKYGYTF
D: -; J: TRBJ2-5; size: -; V: TRBV20-1; DNA: TGCAGTGCTAGCTCTTTGGAGGGAGAAGAGACCCAGTACTTC; CDR3: CSASSLEGEETQYF
D: TRBD1; J: TRBJ1-1; size: -; V: TRBV5-1; DNA: TGCGCCAGCAGCCTGGGAGGGACAGGTGGGCAAGCAAGGGGCACTGAAGCTTTCTTT; CDR3: CASSLGGTGGQARGTEAFF
D: -; J: TRBJ1-5; size: few; V: TRBV28; DNA: TGTGCCAGCAGGAACCGAAAAGCTCTACAGATACGGCCCCAGCATTTT; CDR3: CASRNRKALQIRPQHF
D: TRBD2; J: TRBJ2-1; size: many; V: TRBV7-8; DNA: TGTGCCAGCAGCTTTCTTAGCGGGGATTCCTACAATGAGCAGTTCTTC; CDR3: CASSFLSGDSYNEQFF
D: -; J: TRBJ2-4; size: many; V: TRBV12-3/TRBV12-4; DNA: TGTGCCAGCAGTTTTTTGGCAAGAGCCAAAAACATTCAGTACTTC; CDR3: CASSFLARAKNIQYF